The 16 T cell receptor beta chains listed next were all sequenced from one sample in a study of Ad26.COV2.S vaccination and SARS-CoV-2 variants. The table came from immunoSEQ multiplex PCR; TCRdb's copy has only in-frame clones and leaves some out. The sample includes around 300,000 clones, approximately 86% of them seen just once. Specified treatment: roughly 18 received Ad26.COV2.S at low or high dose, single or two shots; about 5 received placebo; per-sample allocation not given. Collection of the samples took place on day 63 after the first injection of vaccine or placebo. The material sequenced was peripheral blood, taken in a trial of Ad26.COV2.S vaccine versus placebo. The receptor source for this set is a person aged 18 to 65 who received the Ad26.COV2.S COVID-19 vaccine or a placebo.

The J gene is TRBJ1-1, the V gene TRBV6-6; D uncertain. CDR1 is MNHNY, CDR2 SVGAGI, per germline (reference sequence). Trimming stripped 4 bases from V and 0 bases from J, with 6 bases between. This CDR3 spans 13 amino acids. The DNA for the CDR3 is TGTGCCAGCAGTTCCCATATGAACACTGAAGCTTTCTTT. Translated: CASSSHMNTEAFF.

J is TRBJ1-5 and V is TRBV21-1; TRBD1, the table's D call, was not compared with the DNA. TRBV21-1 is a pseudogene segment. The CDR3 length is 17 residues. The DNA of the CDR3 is TGTGCCAGCAGCTCCGGGACAGGGGGTCGTACATACCAGCCCCAGCATTTT. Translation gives CASSSGTGGRTYQPQHF.

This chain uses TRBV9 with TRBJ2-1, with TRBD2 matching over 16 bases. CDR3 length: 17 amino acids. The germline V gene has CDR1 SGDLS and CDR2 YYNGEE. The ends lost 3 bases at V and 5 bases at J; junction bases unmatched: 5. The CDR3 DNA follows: TGTGCCAGCAGCGGGGGGACTAGCGGGAGGGCCGACAATGAGCAGTTCTTC. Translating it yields CASSGGTSGRADNEQFF. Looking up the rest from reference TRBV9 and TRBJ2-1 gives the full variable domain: DSGVTQTPKHLITATGQRVTLRCSPRSGDLSVYWYQQSLDQGLQFLIQYYNGEERAKGNILERFSAQQFPDLHSELNLSSLELGDSALYFCASSGGTSGRADNEQFFGPGTRLTVL.

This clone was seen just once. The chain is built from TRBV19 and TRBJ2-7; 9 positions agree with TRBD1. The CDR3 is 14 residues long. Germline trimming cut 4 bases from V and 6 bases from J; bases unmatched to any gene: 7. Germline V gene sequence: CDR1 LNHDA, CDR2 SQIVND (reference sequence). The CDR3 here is CASSKDRGLPEQYF. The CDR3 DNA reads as TGTGCCAGTAGTAAGGACAGGGGACTTCCCGAGCAGTACTTC.

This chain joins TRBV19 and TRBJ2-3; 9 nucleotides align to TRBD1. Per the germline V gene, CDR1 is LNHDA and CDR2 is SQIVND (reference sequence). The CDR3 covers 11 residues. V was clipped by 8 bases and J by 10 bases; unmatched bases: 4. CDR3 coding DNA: TGTGCCAGTGACACAGGGGGCCCGCAGTATTTT. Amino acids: CASDTGGPQYF. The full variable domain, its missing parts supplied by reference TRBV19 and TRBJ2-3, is DGGITQSPKYLFRKEGQNVTLSCEQNLNHDAMYWYRQDPGQGLRLIYYSQIVNDFQKGDIAEGYSVSREKKESFPLTVTSAQKNPTAFYLCASDTGGPQYFGPGTRLTVL.

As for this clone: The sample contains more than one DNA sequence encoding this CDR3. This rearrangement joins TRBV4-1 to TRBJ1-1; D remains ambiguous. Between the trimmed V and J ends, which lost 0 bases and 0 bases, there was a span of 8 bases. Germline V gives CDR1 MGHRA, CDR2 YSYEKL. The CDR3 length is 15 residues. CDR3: CASSQDGGMNTEAFF. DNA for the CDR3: TGCGCCAGCAGCCAAGATGGAGGAATGAACACTGAAGCTTTCTTT.

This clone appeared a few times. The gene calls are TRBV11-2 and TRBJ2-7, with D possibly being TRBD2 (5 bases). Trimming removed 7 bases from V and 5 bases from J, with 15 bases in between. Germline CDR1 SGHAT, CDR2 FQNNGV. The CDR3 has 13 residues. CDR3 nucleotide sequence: TGTGCCAGCACGTCCCTGAGAGGGCACGAGCAGTACTTC. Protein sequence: CASTSLRGHEQYF.

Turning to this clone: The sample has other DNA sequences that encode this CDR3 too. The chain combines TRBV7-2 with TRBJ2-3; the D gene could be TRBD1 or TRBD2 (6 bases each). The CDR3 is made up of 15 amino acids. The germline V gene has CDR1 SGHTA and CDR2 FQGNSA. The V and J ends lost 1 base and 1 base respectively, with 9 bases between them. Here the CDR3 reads CASSLVGGRTDTQYF. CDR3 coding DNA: TGTGCCAGCAGCTTAGTCGGGGGCCGCACAGATACGCAGTATTTT.

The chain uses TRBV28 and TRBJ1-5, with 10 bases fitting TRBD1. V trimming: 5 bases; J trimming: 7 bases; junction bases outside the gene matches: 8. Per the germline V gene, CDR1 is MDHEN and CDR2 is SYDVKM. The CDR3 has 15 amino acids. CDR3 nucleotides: TGTGCCAGCAGTACCGACAGGGGGCTTCGGCAGCCCCAGCATTTT. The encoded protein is CASSTDRGLRQPQHF. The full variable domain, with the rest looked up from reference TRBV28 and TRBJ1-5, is DVKVTQSSRYLVKRTGEKVFLECVQDMDHENMFWYRQDPGLGLRLIYFSYDVKMKEKGDIPEGYSVSREKKERFSLILESASTNQTSMYLCASSTDRGLRQPQHFGDGTRLSIL.

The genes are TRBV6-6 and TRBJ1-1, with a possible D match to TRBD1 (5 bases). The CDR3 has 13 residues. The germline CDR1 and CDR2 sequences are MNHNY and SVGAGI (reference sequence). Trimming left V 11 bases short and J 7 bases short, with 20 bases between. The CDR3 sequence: CASKGKGAGEAFF. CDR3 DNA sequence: TGTGCCTCCAAGGGGAAAGGGGCAGGTGAAGCTTTCTTT.

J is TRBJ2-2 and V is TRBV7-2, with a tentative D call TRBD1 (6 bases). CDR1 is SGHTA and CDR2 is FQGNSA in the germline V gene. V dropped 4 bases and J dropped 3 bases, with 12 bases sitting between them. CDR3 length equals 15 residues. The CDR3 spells CASSSKQGYTGELFF. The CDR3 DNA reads TGTGCCAGCAGCTCCAAACAGGGTTACACCGGGGAGCTGTTTTTT.

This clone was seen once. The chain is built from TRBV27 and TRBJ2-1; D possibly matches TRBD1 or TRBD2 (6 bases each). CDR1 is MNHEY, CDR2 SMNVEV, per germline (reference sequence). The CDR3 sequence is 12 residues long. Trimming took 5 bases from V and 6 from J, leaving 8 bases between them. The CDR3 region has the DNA TGTGCCAGCAGTCGGGGGCCCAATGAGCAGTTCTTC. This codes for CASSRGPNEQFF.

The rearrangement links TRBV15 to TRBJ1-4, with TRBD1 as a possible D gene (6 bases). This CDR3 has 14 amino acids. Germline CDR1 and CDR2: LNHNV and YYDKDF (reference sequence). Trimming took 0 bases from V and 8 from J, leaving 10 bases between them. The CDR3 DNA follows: TGTGCCACCAGCAGAGACAGGGGAAGGGAAAAACTGTTTTTT. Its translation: CATSRDRGREKLFF.

The CDR3 sequence is CASSQGGGGQPQHF. Written as DNA, the CDR3 is TGTGCCAGCAGCCAAGGTGGGGGGGGCCAGCCCCAGCATTTT. The genes are TRBV14 and TRBJ1-5; D is perhaps TRBD1 (6 bases). Germline V gene lookup returns CDR1 SGHDN and CDR2 FVKESK. The ends were cut back, 1 base at V and 7 bases at J, with 11 bases in the middle. The CDR3 is 14 amino acids.

The CDR3 DNA is TGTGCCAGCAGCGCTACTAGCGGCCACACAGATACGCAGTATTTT. Translation: CASSATSGHTDTQYF. J is TRBJ2-3 and V is TRBV9; the match to TRBD2 covers 8 bases. The CDR3 spans 15 residues. CDR1 is SGDLS and CDR2 is YYNGEE in the germline V gene. Trimming at V came to 3 bases and at J to 2 bases, leaving 5 bases not matched to a gene.

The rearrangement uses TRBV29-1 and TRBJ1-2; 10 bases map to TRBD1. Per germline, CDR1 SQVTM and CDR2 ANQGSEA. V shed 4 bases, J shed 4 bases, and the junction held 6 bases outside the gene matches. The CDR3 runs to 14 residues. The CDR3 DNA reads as TGCAGCGTTGGAGGGACAGGGGCGGCCTATGGCTACACCTTC. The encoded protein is CSVGGTGAAYGYTF. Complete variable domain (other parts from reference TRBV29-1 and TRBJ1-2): SAVISQKPSRDICQRGTSLTIQCQVDSQVTMMFWYRQQPGQSLTLIATANQGSEATYESGFVIDKFPISRPNLTFSTLTVSNMSPEDSSIYLCSVGGTGAAYGYTFGSGTRLTVV.